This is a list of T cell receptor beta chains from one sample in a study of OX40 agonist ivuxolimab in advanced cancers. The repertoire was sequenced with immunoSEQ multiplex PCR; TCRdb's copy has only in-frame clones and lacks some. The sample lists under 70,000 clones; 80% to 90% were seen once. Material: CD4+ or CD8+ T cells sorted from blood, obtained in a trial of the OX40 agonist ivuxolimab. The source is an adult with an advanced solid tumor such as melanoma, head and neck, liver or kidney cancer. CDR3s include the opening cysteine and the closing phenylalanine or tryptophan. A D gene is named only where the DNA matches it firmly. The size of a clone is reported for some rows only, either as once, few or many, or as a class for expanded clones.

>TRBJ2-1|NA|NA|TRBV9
TGTGCCAGCAGCGTAGAAGGAGGGGGCGATGAGCAGTTCTTC
CASSVEGGGDEQFF
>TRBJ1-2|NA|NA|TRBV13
TGTGCCAGCAGCCCAACCGGCGGGGAATCCCCTGGCTACACCTTC
CASSPTGGESPGYTF
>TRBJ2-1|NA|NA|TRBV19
TGTGCCAGTAGTATTTTGTGGGGGGCCCCGTATGAGCAGTTCTTC
CASSILWGAPYEQFF
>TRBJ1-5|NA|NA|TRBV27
TGTGCCAGCAGTTTATTAGGGGGCAATCAGCCCCAGCATTTT
CASSLLGGNQPQHF
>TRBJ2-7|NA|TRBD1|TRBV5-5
TGTGCCAGCAGCTTGGGGGGACAGGGGGCCGGGTATTACGAGCAGTACTTC
CASSLGGQGAGYYEQYF
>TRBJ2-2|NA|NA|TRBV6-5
TGTGCCAGCAGTTACTCCCTCGGGACTCCGGATCTACTGTTTTTT
CASSYSLGTPDLLFF
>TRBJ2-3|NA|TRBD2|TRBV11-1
TGTGCCAGCAGCGGCCGACGACTAGCGGTGAGCACAGATACGCAGTATTTT
CASSGRRLAVSTDTQYF
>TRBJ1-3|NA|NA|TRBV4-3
TGCGCCAGCAGCCAAGATGGGAGCTCTGGAAACACCATATATTTT
CASSQDGSSGNTIYF
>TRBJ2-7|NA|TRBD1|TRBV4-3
TGCGCCAGCAGCCTGGGGACAGGGCGATACGAGCAGTACTTC
CASSLGTGRYEQYF
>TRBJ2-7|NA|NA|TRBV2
TGTGCCAGTCATGGGCGGAGCTCCTACGAGCAGTACTTC
CASHGRSSYEQYF
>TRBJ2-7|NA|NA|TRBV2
TGTGCCAGCAGGTCTACAGGGTATCTGTACGAGCAGTACTTC
CASRSTGYLYEQYF
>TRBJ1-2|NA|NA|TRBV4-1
TGCGCCAGCAGCCATTTACAGGCTAACTATGGCTACACCTTC
CASSHLQANYGYTF
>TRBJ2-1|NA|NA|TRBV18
TGTGCCAGCTCACCAGGGGTAGGAAGCAATGAGCAGTTCTTC
CASSPGVGSNEQFF
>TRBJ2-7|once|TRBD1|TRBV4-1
TGCGCCAGCAGCCAAGATCCAGGACAGGGGAAGTACGAGCAGTACTTC
CASSQDPGQGKYEQYF
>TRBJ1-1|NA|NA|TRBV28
TGTGCCAGCACCTATCGAGGGGGTAACACTGAAGCTTTCTTT
CASTYRGGNTEAFF
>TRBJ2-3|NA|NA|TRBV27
TGTGCCAGCAGTTTAGGTGATACGCAGTATTTT
CASSLGDTQYF
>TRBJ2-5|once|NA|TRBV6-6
TGTGCCAGCAGTTACGGGGAGACCCAGTACTTC
CASSYGETQYF
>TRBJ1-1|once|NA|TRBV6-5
TGTGCCAGCAGTCGAACAGGGTCAGGGCGAGCTTTCTTT
CASSRTGSGRAFF
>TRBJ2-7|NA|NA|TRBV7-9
TGTGCCAGCAGCTTACTCAGCGGCGAGCAGTACTTC
CASSLLSGEQYF
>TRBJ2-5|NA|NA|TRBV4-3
TGCGCCAGCAGCCTCGGAGGGCAAGAGACCCAGTACTTC
CASSLGGQETQYF
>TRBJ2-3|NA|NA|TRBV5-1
TGCGCCAGCACCCTTCTGGAGGGGGGCGCCACAGATACGCAGTATTTT
CASTLLEGGATDTQYF
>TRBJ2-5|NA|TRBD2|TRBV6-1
TGTGCCAGAGGGCTAGCGGGTGCCGTGAATAACTTC
CARGLAGAVNNF
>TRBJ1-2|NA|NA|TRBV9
TGTGCCAGCAGAGGAGCCTATGGCTACACCTTC
CASRGAYGYTF
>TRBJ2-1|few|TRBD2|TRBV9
TGTGCCAGCAGCGGCGGGAGTTACAATGAGCAGTTCTTC
CASSGGSYNEQFF
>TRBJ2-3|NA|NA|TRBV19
TGTGCCAGTAGTATGCGACAGTCCACAGATACGCAGTATTTT
CASSMRQSTDTQYF
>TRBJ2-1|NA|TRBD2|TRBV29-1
TGCAGCGTTGAAACAGGTAGCGGGATTCTGGGGGAGCAGTTCTTC
CSVETGSGILGEQFF
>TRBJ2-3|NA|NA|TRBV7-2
TGTGCCAGCAGCTTAGGGGGGATCAGCACAGATACGCAGTATTTT
CASSLGGISTDTQYF
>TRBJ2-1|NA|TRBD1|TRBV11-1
TGTGCCAGCAGCTTTCAGGGGGTGGATGAGCAGTTCTTC
CASSFQGVDEQFF
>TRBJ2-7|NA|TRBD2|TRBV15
TGTGCCACCTCGGGCGGGAGGGCCTCCTACGAGCAGTACTTC
CATSGGRASYEQYF
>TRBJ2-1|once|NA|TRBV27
TGTGCCAGCAGTTCGGACTTCTCCTACAATGAGCAGTTCTTC
CASSSDFSYNEQFF
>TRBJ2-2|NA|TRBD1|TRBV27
TGTGCCAGCAGCCCGGGACAGGGAACCGGGGAGCTGTTTTTT
CASSPGQGTGELFF
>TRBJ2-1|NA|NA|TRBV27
TGTGCCACCCTAGGGACAACCGGGTACAATGAGCAGTTCTTC
CATLGTTGYNEQFF
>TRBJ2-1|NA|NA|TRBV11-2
TGTGCCAGCAGCTCGTCCCTCGCCCCCAATGAGCAGTTCTTC
CASSSSLAPNEQFF
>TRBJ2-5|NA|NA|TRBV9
TGTGCCAGCAGCGCCGGTGGAGCGGAAGAGACCCAGTACTTC
CASSAGGAEETQYF
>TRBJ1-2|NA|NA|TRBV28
TGTGCCAGCAGTCCCGTGATATGGACGGAGGAGCGCCCTAACTATGGCTACACCTTC
CASSPVIWTEERPNYGYTF
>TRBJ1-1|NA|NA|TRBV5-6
TGTGCCAGCAGCTACCCCCTAGGGAACACTGAAGCTTTCTTT
CASSYPLGNTEAFF
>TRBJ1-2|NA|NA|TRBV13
TGTGCCAGCAGTTCGGCGACAGATTTGGCTAACTATGGCTACACCTTC
CASSSATDLANYGYTF
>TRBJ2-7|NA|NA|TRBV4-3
TGCGCCAGCAGCCAAGGCGAGACTGGAGCCTACGAGCAGTACTTC
CASSQGETGAYEQYF
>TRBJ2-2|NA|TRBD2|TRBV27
TGTGCCAGCAGCGATACCGGGACTAGCGGAGCCACCGGGGAGCTGTTTTTT
CASSDTGTSGATGELFF
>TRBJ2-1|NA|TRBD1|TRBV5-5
TGTGCCAGCAGCTTGGGACAGGGGTTACCCGAGCAGTTCTTC
CASSLGQGLPEQFF
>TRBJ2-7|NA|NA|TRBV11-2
TGTGCCAGCAGCTTAGCAGGAGGGGACTACGAGCAGTACTTC
CASSLAGGDYEQYF
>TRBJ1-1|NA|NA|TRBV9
TGTGCGGCCGAGACCCCACTCTCGAACACTGAAGCTTTCTTT
CAAETPLSNTEAFF
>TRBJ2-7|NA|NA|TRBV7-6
TGTGCCAGCAGCGGCGTGGGGTCCTACGAGCAGTACTTC
CASSGVGSYEQYF
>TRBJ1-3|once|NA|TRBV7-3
TGTGCCAGCAGCTTAGACGCCAACGCTGGAAACACCATATATTTT
CASSLDANAGNTIYF
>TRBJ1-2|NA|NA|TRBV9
TGTGCCAGCAGTCGAGGAGCCGTGAGAGTTTTTCGTGGCTACACCTTC
CASSRGAVRVFRGYTF
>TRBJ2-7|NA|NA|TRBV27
TGTGCCAGCAGTCGGGGCGCCGGGTTCTTCTACGAGCAGTACTTC
CASSRGAGFFYEQYF
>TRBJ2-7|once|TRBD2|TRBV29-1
TGCAGCGTTGCCCCTGTGGCGGGAGGGACTTACGAGCAGTACTTC
CSVAPVAGGTYEQYF
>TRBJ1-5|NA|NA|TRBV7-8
TGTGCCAGCAGCCTTAAACTTAGCAATCAGCCCCAGCATTTT
CASSLKLSNQPQHF
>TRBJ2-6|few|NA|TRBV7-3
TGTGCCAGCAGCTTAAAGGAGGGCTCTGGGGCCAACGTCCTGACTTTC
CASSLKEGSGANVLTF
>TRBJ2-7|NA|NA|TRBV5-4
TGTGCCAGCAGCGCCCTAGGTCCCTCGCTGGAGCAGTACTTC
CASSALGPSLEQYF
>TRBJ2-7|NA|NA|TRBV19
TGTGCCAGTAGTATAGGGTCAGGGCTGAAAAACGAGCAGTACTTC
CASSIGSGLKNEQYF
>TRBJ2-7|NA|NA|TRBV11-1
TGTGCCAGCAGCTTGGGCCTCGTAAGGGATGAGCAGTACTTC
CASSLGLVRDEQYF
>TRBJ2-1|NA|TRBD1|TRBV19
TGTGCCAGTAGTATGGGGACAGGTGCCCCAATAGTCAATGAGCAGTTCTTC
CASSMGTGAPIVNEQFF